This passage covers 2 T cell receptor beta chains from one sample sequenced in a study of early T cells in non-severe SARS-CoV-2 infection. TCRdb analysed the 5' RACE reads with MiXCR anew, one entry per CDR3 protein. This repertoire shows under 90,000 distinct CDR3 sequences, under 15% found once; its top ten account for roughly 6%. The sequencing input was whole blood. The receptors shown here come from an adult who was a healthcare worker with PCR-confirmed SARS-CoV-2 infection or an uninfected control (not recorded which).

This clonotype has ten or more counts. The chain couples TRBV27 to TRBJ2-7, with D maybe TRBD2 (5 bases). The V gene lost 7 bases and the J gene lost 5 bases, with 15 bases spanning the gap. The CDR3 runs 13 residues. Germline V gene data show CDR1 as MNHEY and CDR2 as SMNVEV (reference sequence). In DNA, the CDR3 is TGTGCCAGCATACGCCGGGGTAGCGACGAGCAGTACTTC. Translation: CASIRRGSDEQYF.

This clonotype was picked up many times. The genes are TRBV20-1 and TRBJ2-7; perhaps TRBD2 as D (6 bases). The germline CDR1 and CDR2 sequences are DFQATT and SNEGSKA (reference sequence). V was pared by 5 bases and J by 6 bases, with 17 bases between. The CDR3 consists of 13 residues. The CDR3 DNA is TGCAGTGCTCGTTTGGGGGGAGTGGCCGAGCAGTACTTC. Its translation: CSARLGGVAEQYF.